The entry below describes one T cell receptor beta chain. Its antigen is still unknown. This sample was taken from a study of cytomegalovirus exposure and HLA in healthy donors. The CDR3 covers 14 residues. With 7 bases clipped from V and 2 bases from J, the junction kept 5 bases outside the gene matches. The germline CDR1 and CDR2 sequences are MDHEN and SYDVKM. The table came from immunoSEQ multiplex PCR; TCRdb's copy has only in-frame clones and leaves some out. The data contain over 200,000 clones, 88% of them singletons. Study results and limitations: Among the CMV-associated chains, a few were confirmed in vitro as specific for CMV antigens.

The clonotype was recovered from a woman aged 18-29 years in good health and CMV-seronegative. J is TRBJ1-1 and V is TRBV28; 9 nucleotides agree with TRBD1. The sample was PBMCs. The CDR3 is CASTRDRVNTEAFF. CDR3 DNA: TGTGCCAGCACCCGGGACAGGGTAAACACTGAAGCTTTCTTT.